One TCR beta chain is described in this entry. The specificity of this receptor is unknown. At one of its ends the junction is not consistent with the germline gene, which may arise from a read error. Based on the germline V gene, the CDR1 and CDR2 sequences are SQVTM and ANQGSEA. There are 10 amino acids in the CDR3, from cysteine to phenylalanine inclusive. Only CDR3 DNA remains: 30 bases, in frame from the first base. The donors were healthy, HIV-negative adults with no recently reported acute infections or vaccinations. Every donor was a Caucasian adult residing in Nashville, Tennessee, USA. CD4+ T cells were enriched by magnetic negative selection; naive cells were then positively selected on CD45RA, and the negative fraction formed the memory subset. Blood was collected by leukapheresis, and PBMCs were isolated by Ficoll-Histopaque density gradient centrifugation and then cryopreserved in liquid nitrogen vapor phase. Purity and quantity of every magnetically sorted T cell population were checked by analytical flow cytometry. Genomic DNA was isolated from each sorted fraction and quantified by UV absorbance on a Nanodrop 2000c.

This entry belongs to a study of shared clonotypes between healthy human individuals (dated by TCRdb to the early 2020s). Study-level background: A couple of women and a few men aged 18 to 49 years were included in the cohort. For each donor, CD4 naive and CD4 memory were each given three plates, CD8 naive was given two plates, and CD8 memory was given one plate. To estimate repertoire size and how much clonotypes are shared between individuals, the study performed deep sequencing of blood TCR repertoires from a handful of healthy adults. Libraries were prepared and TCR repertoires were sequenced by different laboratories using diverse techniques, in order to increase sequencing depth and limit assay-specific biases. Per donor, leukapheresis produced somewhere between about 0.94 and 9.5 billion PBMCs.

The paper as a whole reports these results and caveats: Even with the large sequencing depth, rarefaction of the sorted-subset datasets indicated that sequencing was incomplete. About 5% of naive CD4, 3% to 3.5% of naive CD8, approximately 2% of memory CD4, and about 0.4% of memory CD8 clonotypes were shared across several donors. Pairwise subsampling indicated that sequencing depth was expected to affect the degree of clonotype sharing among donors. Naive subsets generally had larger estimated clonotype richness than memory subsets did. Compared with non-shared clonotypes, clonotypes shared by all four sorted-subset donors had higher generation probabilities. Because the study included only a small number of donors, the genetic and exposure-history diversity represented was limited. Sampling was restricted to blood, and TCR repertoires in tissues likely differ from the TCR repertoires found in blood.

TCR CDR3 regions were amplified from genomic DNA by multiplex PCR using the deep immunoSEQ assay. For each cell subset, the extracted genomic DNA was distributed evenly across all wells of several immunoSEQ 96-well plates, and each plate served as one replicate. For sorted subsets, each replicate PCR was loaded with roughly 190 ng genomic DNA, equivalent to about 33,000 T cell genomes. The purified libraries were quantified using a Qubit 3.0 fluorometer, sized with a Bioanalyzer 2100, and then quantified again using the KAPA Library Quantification kit. A separate single-read 150-cycle Illumina NextSeq 550 flow cell was used to sequence each immunoSEQ 96-well plate. Turning to the authors' computational methods: Because the immunoSEQ output included only junctional sequences and no quality scores, the filtering could not be the same as the filtering used for full-length reads. Sequences were annotated with PyIR, a Python wrapper for IgBLAST v1.9, and V/J genes and CDR3 were assigned using IMGT germline references. Any read was removed if the V/J assignment was weak (E-value above 1e-6), the CDR3 was missing, or the read contained stop codons, out-of-frame junctions, or ambiguous translated residues. V3J clonotypes were defined by identical inferred V gene, J gene, and CDR3 amino acid sequence. Percentage overlap between repertoires was calculated by dividing the number of shared unique clonotypes by the size of the smaller repertoire. Richness of each repertoire was evaluated using RTK rarefaction, the Chao1 estimator, and Recon v2.1 estimates of unobserved clonotypes. Generation probabilities for all TCRbeta clonotypes obtained by the gDNA method from several donors were computed using OLGA. Imported from immuneACCESS, the table was reduced by TCRdb to in-frame sequences with V and J called. These copies leave out some clones; in studies compared against another copy, an unresolved V gene accounts for under half, and the cause of the remainder is not known. Clonal size and the V and J genes are those of that table, whereas D and trimming came from the DNA. The sample table lists more than 2 million clones, 85% to 95% of them with a count of one. The biggest ten clones account for 0.1% to 0.15% of the sample.

The sample was naive CD4+ T cells sorted from blood. The cell subset or site label here, explained by the study, means: CD45RA+ positively selected. Here the chain combines TRBV29-1 and TRBJ1-2; too little of a D gene remains to name it. The sequence came from a man aged 18-30 years in good health. The CDR3 region has the sequence CSVQEDGYTF. DNA sequence: TGCAGCGTTCAAGAGGATGGCTACACCTTC.